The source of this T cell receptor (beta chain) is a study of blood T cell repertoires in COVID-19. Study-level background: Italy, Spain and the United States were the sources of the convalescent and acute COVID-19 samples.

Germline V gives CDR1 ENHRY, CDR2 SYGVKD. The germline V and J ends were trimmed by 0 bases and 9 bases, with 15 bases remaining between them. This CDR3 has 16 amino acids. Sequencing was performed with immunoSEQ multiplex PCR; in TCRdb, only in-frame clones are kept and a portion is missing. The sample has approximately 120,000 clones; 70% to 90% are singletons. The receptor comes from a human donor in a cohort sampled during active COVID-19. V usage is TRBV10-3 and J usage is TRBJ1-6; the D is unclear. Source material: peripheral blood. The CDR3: CAISESRGQIGSPLHF. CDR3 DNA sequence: TGTGCCATCAGTGAGTCGAGAGGGCAGATAGGTTCACCCCTCCACTTT.